The clone carrying this T cell receptor (beta chain) was seen more than once but under ten times. Antigen unknown. The isolated RNA, all of it, was reverse transcribed, so expressed TCRB transcripts were what got sequenced. Profiled with immunoSEQ multiplex PCR; TCRdb holds only in-frame clones, not every one. The sample consists of 310,000 or so clones, around 10% of them appearing once. This record belongs to a study of beta chain features in type 1 diabetes. Findings and caveats of the study: Individuals with type 1 diabetes displayed fewer insertions and more deletions at VDJ junctions.

By way of CD45RO/CCR7/CD25/CD127/CD95/CD27, the CD4+ regulatory, stem cell-like memory, central memory and naive cells were sorted. The source of this sequence is a woman aged 25 to 39 in good health. The sequencing sample was made of naive CD4+ T cells from blood.

CDR3 nucleotide sequence: TGTGCCAGCAGTTTGCCCCTAGTGGGCACAGATACGCAGTATTTT. Protein sequence: CASSLPLVGTDTQYF. This chain joins TRBV28 and TRBJ2-3; no definite D call. The germline V gene encodes CDR1 MDHEN and CDR2 SYDVKM. The CDR3 contains 15 residues. The V gene lost 3 bases and the J gene lost 1 base, with 11 bases spanning the gap.